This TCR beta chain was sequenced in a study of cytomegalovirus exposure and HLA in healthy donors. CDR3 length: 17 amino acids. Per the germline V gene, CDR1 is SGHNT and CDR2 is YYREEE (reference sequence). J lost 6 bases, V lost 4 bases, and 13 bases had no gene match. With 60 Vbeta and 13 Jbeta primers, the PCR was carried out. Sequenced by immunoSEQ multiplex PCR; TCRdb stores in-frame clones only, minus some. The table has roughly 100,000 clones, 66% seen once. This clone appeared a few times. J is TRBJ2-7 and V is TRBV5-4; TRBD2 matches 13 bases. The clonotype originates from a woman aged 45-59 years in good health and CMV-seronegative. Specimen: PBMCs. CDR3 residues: CASSGGGTSGEQIEQYF. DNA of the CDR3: TGTGCCAGCAGCGGGGGGGGGACTAGCGGGGAACAGATCGAGCAGTACTTC.